The 30 T cell receptor beta chains presented below share a single source sample, sequenced in a study of cytomegalovirus exposure and HLA in healthy donors. TCRdb's table, derived via immunoSEQ multiplex PCR, lists solely in-frame clones and lacks some. The profile shows some 50,000 clones, 80% to 95% of them singletons. Sequencing used PBMCs. All receptors come from a woman in her late teens or twenties in good health and CMV-seronegative.

This clone was seen more than once but under ten times. The chain joins TRBV2 to TRBJ1-2; perhaps TRBD1 as D (5 bases). V was shortened by 7 bases and J by 6 bases, with 9 bases between the two germline ends. CDR3 length: 11 amino acids. CDR1 and CDR2 from the germline V gene are SNHLY and FYNNEI. In nucleotides, the CDR3 is TGTGCCAGCATGTTAGGGGATGGCTACACCTTC. Amino acid sequence: CASMLGDGYTF.

This rearrangement joins TRBV6-4 to TRBJ2-1; 12 positions agree with TRBD2. V dropped 4 bases and J dropped 7; count of bases not matched to a gene: 5. Looked up from germline, CDR1 is MRHNA and CDR2 is SNTAGT. This CDR3 has 15 residues. CDR3 sequence: CASSAGLAGRNEQFF. CDR3 DNA sequence: TGTGCCAGCAGTGCCGGACTAGCGGGGAGGAATGAGCAGTTCTTC.

The chain has TRBV29-1 and TRBJ2-3, with 8 nucleotides matching TRBD1. With V trimmed by 6 bases and J by 3 bases, 8 bases remained unmatched. Germline loops: CDR1 SQVTM, CDR2 ANQGSEA. The CDR3 runs 14 residues. This chain's CDR3 is CSVGQGVRTDTQYF. For the CDR3, the DNA is TGCAGCGTCGGACAGGGAGTTAGGACAGATACGCAGTATTTT.

The V gene is TRBV6-1, the J gene TRBJ2-7; 8 positions agree with TRBD1. The CDR3 totals 13 residues. Germline values: CDR1 MNHNS, CDR2 SASEGT. The V and J ends lost 5 bases and 7 bases, in that order; junction bases with no gene match: 7. DNA of the CDR3: TGTGCCAGCAGTCTGACAGGGGTGGGGGAGCAGTACTTC. Residues: CASSLTGVGEQYF.

The chain uses TRBV15 and TRBJ1-4, with TRBD1 matching 8 bases. The germline CDR1 and CDR2 sequences are LNHNV and YYDKDF (reference sequence). V was clipped by 0 bases and J by 2 bases; unmatched bases: 8. CDR3 size: 18 residues. The CDR3 loop is CATSRDSISGGTNEKLFF. The CDR3 bases are TGTGCCACCAGCAGAGATTCAATTTCAGGGGGCACTAATGAAAAACTGTTTTTT.

The rearrangement joins TRBV5-6 to TRBJ1-5; weak D call: TRBD1 (5 bases). Germline CDR1 is SGHDT and CDR2 is YYEEEE. The CDR3 spans 14 residues. V lost 4 bases and J 7 bases, leaving 15 bases between the germline ends. CDR3 sequence: CASSPGGPGQPQHF. CDR3 in DNA: TGTGCCAGCAGCCCGGGGGGACCGGGGCAGCCCCAGCATTTT.

The CDR3 coding sequence is TGTGCCAGCAGCTCTCCCCGCGGGGAAACTGAAGCTTTCTTT. Translating it yields CASSSPRGETEAFF. The chain links TRBV5-4 to TRBJ1-1, with D unresolved. The ends were cut back, 3 bases at V and 5 bases at J, with 14 bases in the middle. The germline gives CDR1 SGHNT, CDR2 YYREEE (reference sequence). The CDR3 has 14 residues.

The rearrangement uses TRBV5-1 and TRBJ2-3; 10 positions match TRBD2. Germline V gene data show CDR1 as SGHRS and CDR2 as YFSETQ. The CDR3 covers 21 residues. V shed 0 bases, J shed 0 bases, and the junction held 16 bases outside the gene matches. The CDR3 sequence is CASSLVRRASGRTLSTDTQYF. CDR3 in DNA: TGCGCCAGCAGCTTGGTAAGAAGGGCTAGCGGGAGAACTCTAAGCACAGATACGCAGTATTTT.

In this sample, this clone turned up once. The V call is TRBV6-6, the J call TRBJ2-7, with TRBD1 matching 11 bases. Germline V gives CDR1 MNHNY, CDR2 SVGAGI (reference sequence). The CDR3 sequence is 16 residues long. Trimming took 2 bases from V and 1 from J; bases not matched to a gene: 4. CDR3 region: CASSYRTGGLSYEQYV. As DNA, the CDR3 is TGTGCCAGCAGTTACCGGACAGGGGGCCTGTCCTACGAGCAGTACGTC.

The chain carries TRBV5-5 and TRBJ1-2; TRBD1 matches 9 bases. The CDR3 is 16 residues long. Germline CDR1 reads SGHKS; CDR2 reads YYEKEE (reference sequence). V shed 4 bases, J shed 4 bases, and the junction held 11 bases outside the gene matches. This CDR3 reads CASSGPRDRVSYGYTF. The CDR3 DNA sequence: TGTGCCAGCAGCGGGCCCCGGGACAGGGTTAGCTATGGCTACACCTTC.

The chain joins TRBV7-2 to TRBJ2-7; 8 nucleotides agree with TRBD1. V was clipped by 3 bases and J by 1 base; unmatched bases: 2. CDR3 length: 14 amino acids. Germline V gene lookup returns CDR1 SGHTA and CDR2 FQGNSA. DNA for the CDR3: TGTGCCAGCAGCTTCCAGGGGGCTTCCTACGAGCAGTACTTC. Its protein product is CASSFQGASYEQYF.

The chain carries TRBV13 and TRBJ1-1; a possible D gene is TRBD1 (6 bases). Trimming cost V 4 bases and J 0 bases, with 12 bases left between them. This CDR3 has 15 residues. CDR1 and CDR2 (germline): PRHDT, FYEKMQ (reference sequence). The CDR3 DNA reads as TGTGCCAGCAGCTCGGCGACAGGCCTGAACACTGAAGCTTTCTTT. It encodes CASSSATGLNTEAFF.

The chain is built from TRBV19 and TRBJ1-1, with a possible D match to TRBD1 (6 bases). The CDR3 has 15 residues. The germline V gene has CDR1 LNHDA and CDR2 SQIVND (reference sequence). V shed 7 bases and J shed 0 bases, with 15 bases lying between them. The CDR3, as DNA: TGTGCCAGTACTTACCCGGGACATCTGAACACTGAAGCTTTCTTT. Protein: CASTYPGHLNTEAFF. Variable domain in full (rest from reference TRBV19 and TRBJ1-1): DGGITQSPKYLFRKEGQNVTLSCEQNLNHDAMYWYRQDPGQGLRLIYYSQIVNDFQKGDIAEGYSVSREKKESFPLTVTSAQKNPTAFYLCASTYPGHLNTEAFFGQGTRLTVV.

This rearrangement joins TRBV7-8 to TRBJ1-2; a possible D gene is TRBD1 (5 bases). V gave up 5 bases and J gave up 4 bases, with 20 bases separating them. The germline V gene encodes CDR1 SGHVS and CDR2 FQNEAQ. The CDR3 spans 16 residues. This CDR3 is CASSPGQTPWGYGYTF. CDR3 DNA: TGTGCCAGCAGCCCTGGACAAACCCCGTGGGGCTATGGCTACACCTTC.

The chain is built from TRBV7-8 and TRBJ2-3; possibly TRBD2 for D (7 bases). This CDR3 has 15 amino acids. V was trimmed by 7 bases and J by 2 bases, leaving 16 bases between them. CDR1 SGHVS and CDR2 FQNEAQ come from the germline V gene. CDR3 sequence (DNA): TGTGCCAGCAAAGGGGGGGGAGATATCACAGATACGCAGTATTTT. Encoded protein: CASKGGGDITDTQYF.

The CDR3 sequence: CASSWPQGGDTEAFF. DNA for the CDR3: TGTGCCAGCAGCTGGCCCCAAGGAGGAGACACTGAAGCTTTCTTT. The J gene is TRBJ1-1, the V gene TRBV13; D remains unclear. Germline V gene data show CDR1 as PRHDT and CDR2 as FYEKMQ (reference sequence). Trimming cost V 4 bases and J 3 bases, with 15 bases left between them. This CDR3 contains 15 residues.

The chain recombines TRBV28 with TRBJ2-7, with D possibly TRBD1 on 6 matching bases. Trimming stripped 7 bases from V and 5 bases from J, with 15 bases between. The CDR3 extends over 13 amino acids. Germline CDR1 and CDR2: MDHEN and SYDVKM. The CDR3 loop is CASKGVGVDEQYV. DNA of the CDR3: TGTGCCAGCAAGGGGGTAGGAGTCGACGAGCAGTACGTC.

The rearrangement uses TRBV7-9 and TRBJ1-2; D possibly corresponds to TRBD1 (6 bases). Per germline, CDR1 SEHNR and CDR2 FQNEAQ (reference sequence). Between the trimmed V and J ends, which lost 1 base and 1 base, there was a span of 13 bases. The CDR3 sequence is 16 residues long. The CDR3 spells CASSLVRTESNYGYTF. The CDR3 region has the DNA TGTGCCAGCAGCTTAGTGAGGACAGAGAGTAACTATGGCTACACCTTC.

The genes are TRBV5-6 and TRBJ2-7; 12 bases are shared with TRBD1. This CDR3 contains 14 residues. V lost 3 bases and J lost 4; bases outside the gene matches: 2. Looked up from germline, CDR1 is SGHDT and CDR2 is YYEEEE. CDR3 coding DNA: TGTGCCAGCAGCTCGGGACAGGGGGCTTACGAGCAGTACGTC. Translating gives CASSSGQGAYEQYV.

The gene calls are TRBV11-3 and TRBJ2-7; a possible D gene is TRBD1 (5 bases). V lost 0 bases to trimming and J lost 6 bases, with 12 bases between them. Germline V CDR1 and CDR2: SGHNT, YENEEA. This CDR3 has 14 amino acids. CDR3 nucleotide sequence: TGTGCCAGCAGCTTAGATTGGCCAGGGCGCGAGCAGTACGTC. Its protein product is CASSLDWPGREQYV.

The chain combines TRBV5-1 with TRBJ1-5; D possibly corresponds to TRBD1 (6 bases). V lost 0 bases, J lost 2 bases, and 9 bases lay in between. There are 15 residues in the CDR3. Germline V gene sequence: CDR1 SGHRS, CDR2 YFSETQ. CDR3 sequence: CASSLVGGRNQPQHF. The CDR3 DNA sequence: TGCGCCAGCAGCTTGGTGGGGGGGCGCAATCAGCCCCAGCATTTT.

The rearrangement joins TRBV19 to TRBJ2-3; TRBD1 agrees at 8 bases. Germline V gene lookup returns CDR1 LNHDA and CDR2 SQIVND (reference sequence). This CDR3 has 13 amino acids. With V trimmed by 5 bases and J by 14 bases, 12 bases remained unmatched. CDR3 protein: CASSQTGATLGYF. Here the CDR3 DNA reads TGTGCCAGTAGTCAGACAGGGGCAACCCTGGGGTATTTT.

The V and J genes are TRBV7-9 and TRBJ2-3, with D possibly matching TRBD2 (6 bases). The CDR3 totals 14 residues. V shed 1 base and J shed 3 bases, with 8 bases lying between them. Looked up from germline, CDR1 is SEHNR and CDR2 is FQNEAQ (reference sequence). The CDR3 sequence is CASSLVSGTDTQYF. The CDR3, as DNA: TGTGCCAGCAGCTTAGTTAGCGGTACAGATACGCAGTATTTT. The full variable domain, with the rest looked up from reference TRBV7-9 and TRBJ2-3, is DTGVSQNPRHKITKRGQNVTFRCDPISEHNRLYWYRQTLGQGPEFLTYFQNEAQLEKSRLLSDRFSAERPKGSFSTLEIQRTEQGDSAMYLCASSLVSGTDTQYFGPGTRLTVL.

The genes are TRBV7-7 and TRBJ2-5; possibly TRBD2 for D (7 bases). The CDR3 runs 17 residues. The germline gives CDR1 SSHAT, CDR2 FNYEAQ (reference sequence). Trimming stripped 1 base from V and 3 bases from J, with 18 bases between. CDR3 nucleotides: TGTGCCAGCAGCTTAGGATTTGGTACGGGGGGCGAAGAGACCCAGTACTTC. Its translation: CASSLGFGTGGEETQYF.

This chain connects TRBV7-2 to TRBJ1-2, with D perhaps TRBD1 (6 bases). This CDR3 spans 16 amino acids. Trimming cost V 1 base and J 3 bases, with 15 bases left between them. CDR1 is SGHTA, CDR2 FQGNSA, per germline. In DNA, the CDR3 is TGTGCCAGCAGCTTAGTCGGGGCTGGGGGCGACTATGGCTACACCTTC. The encoded protein is CASSLVGAGGDYGYTF.

This rearrangement joins TRBV27 to TRBJ2-3; 8 bases align to TRBD2. Germline V CDR1 and CDR2: MNHEY, SMNVEV (reference sequence). J gave up 7 bases and V 6 bases, and 12 bases lay outside the gene matches. CDR3 size: 15 residues. CDR3 nucleotide sequence: TGTGCCAGCAGGCTTGGACGGGGGGGCCCATATACGCAGTATTTT. Protein: CASRLGRGGPYTQYF.

The sample holds one count of this clone. This chain connects TRBV30 to TRBJ2-3; 8 bases map to TRBD2. Germline CDR1 reads GTSNPN; CDR2 reads SVGIG (reference sequence). The CDR3 consists of 14 residues. J gave up 2 bases and V 2 bases, and 3 bases lay outside the gene matches. The DNA of the CDR3 is TGTGCCTGGAGTTTGACTAGCGACACAGATACGCAGTATTTT. Amino acids: CAWSLTSDTDTQYF.

The CDR3 reads CASSYSRAGLGYTF. The CDR3 DNA follows: TGTGCCAGCAGTTACTCGAGGGCCGGGTTAGGCTACACCTTC. V gene TRBV6-5 combines with J gene TRBJ1-2; D is undetermined. Trimming took off 0 bases at V and 8 bases at J, with 13 bases between the two ends. The CDR3 is 14 amino acids. The germline V gene has CDR1 MNHEY and CDR2 SVGAGI.

The V call is TRBV18, the J call TRBJ1-2; perhaps TRBD1 as D (5 bases). Germline CDR1 KGHSH, CDR2 LQKENI. The CDR3 has 13 amino acids. With 2 bases removed from V and 6 bases from J, the gap between germline ends came to 10 bases. The CDR3 here is CASSPAGSNGYTF. As DNA, the CDR3 is TGTGCCAGCTCACCAGCAGGGTCAAATGGCTACACCTTC. Looking up the rest from reference TRBV18 and TRBJ1-2 gives the full variable domain: NAGVMQNPRHLVRRRGQEARLRCSPMKGHSHVYWYRQLPEEGLKFMVYLQKENIIDESGMPKERFSAEFPKEGPSILRIQQVVRGDSAAYFCASSPAGSNGYTFGSGTRLTVV.

This chain links TRBV2 with TRBJ1-2; no definite D call. The CDR3 is 14 residues long. Trimming removed 4 bases from V and 4 bases from J, with 13 bases in between. The germline V gene has CDR1 SNHLY and CDR2 FYNNEI. DNA of the CDR3: TGTGCCAGCAGTGGAGGAACCTCGGGCTATGGCTACACCTTC. As protein: CASSGGTSGYGYTF.